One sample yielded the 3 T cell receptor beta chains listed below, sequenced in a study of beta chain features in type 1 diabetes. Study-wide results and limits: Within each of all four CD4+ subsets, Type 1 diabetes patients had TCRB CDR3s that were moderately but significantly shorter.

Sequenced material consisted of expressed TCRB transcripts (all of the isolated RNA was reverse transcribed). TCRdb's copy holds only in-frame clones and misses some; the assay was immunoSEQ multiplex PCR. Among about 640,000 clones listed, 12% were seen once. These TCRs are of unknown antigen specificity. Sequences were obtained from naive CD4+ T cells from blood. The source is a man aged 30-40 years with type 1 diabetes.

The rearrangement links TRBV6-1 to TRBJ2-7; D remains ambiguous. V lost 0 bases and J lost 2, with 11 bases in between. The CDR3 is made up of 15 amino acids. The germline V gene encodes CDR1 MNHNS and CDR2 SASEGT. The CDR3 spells CASSEAPALTYEQYF. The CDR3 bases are TGTGCCAGCAGTGAAGCGCCAGCATTGACCTACGAGCAGTACTTC.

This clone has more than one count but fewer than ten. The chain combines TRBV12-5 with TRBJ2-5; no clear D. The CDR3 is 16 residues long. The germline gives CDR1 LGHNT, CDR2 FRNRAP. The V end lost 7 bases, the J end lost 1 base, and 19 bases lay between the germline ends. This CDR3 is CASVPDFWQPQETQYF. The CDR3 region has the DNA TGTGCTAGTGTTCCGGATTTTTGGCAGCCCCAAGAGACCCAGTACTTC. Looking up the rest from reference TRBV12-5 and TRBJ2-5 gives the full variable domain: DARVTQTPRHKVTEMGQEVTMRCQPILGHNTVFWYRQTMMQGLELLAYFRNRAPLDDSGMPKDRFSAEMPDATLATLKIQPSEPRDSAVYFCASVPDFWQPQETQYFGPGTRLLVL.

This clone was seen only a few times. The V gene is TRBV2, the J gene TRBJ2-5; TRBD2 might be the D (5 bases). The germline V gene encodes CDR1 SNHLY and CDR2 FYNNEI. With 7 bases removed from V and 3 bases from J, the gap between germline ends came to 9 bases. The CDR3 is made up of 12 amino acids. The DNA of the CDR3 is TGTGCCAGCATGGCCGGGAAAGAGACCCAGTACTTC. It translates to CASMAGKETQYF.